This is a list of T cell receptor beta chains from one sample in a study of blood T cell repertoires in COVID-19. Here immunoSEQ multiplex PCR was the method, and the copy in TCRdb shows in-frame clones only, minus some. The repertoire holds 130,000 or so clones, with about 80% as singletons. The source material was peripheral blood. These receptors were obtained from a woman over 75 with acute or convalescent COVID-19. CDR3s include the opening cysteine and the closing phenylalanine or tryptophan. Each record gives: J gene, D gene, V gene, clone size, CDR3 DNA, CDR3 protein. A D gene is named only where the DNA matches it firmly. Size values are once, few and many counts, or a class for expanded clones, and some rows have none.

j_gene: TRBJ1-2; d_gene: NA; v_gene: TRBV11-2; abundance: NA; CDR3nt: TGTGCCAGCAGCGCAGGGTTGACACCGCGGTACTATGGCTACACCTTC; CDR3aa: CASSAGLTPRYYGYTF
j_gene: TRBJ1-2; d_gene: TRBD1; v_gene: TRBV7-2; abundance: once; CDR3nt: TGTGCCAGCAGCTTGGACAGGCCTCTGGGCTACACCTTC; CDR3aa: CASSLDRPLGYTF
j_gene: TRBJ1-3; d_gene: NA; v_gene: TRBV19; abundance: NA; CDR3nt: TGTGCCAGTAGTTGGCCGAACTCTGGAAACACCATATATTTT; CDR3aa: CASSWPNSGNTIYF
j_gene: TRBJ1-4; d_gene: NA; v_gene: TRBV6-5; abundance: once; CDR3nt: TGTGCCAGCAGTCCAACCCGGGGAAATGAAAAACTGTTTTTT; CDR3aa: CASSPTRGNEKLFF
j_gene: TRBJ2-5; d_gene: NA; v_gene: TRBV7-2; abundance: NA; CDR3nt: TGTGTCAGCAGCTCCCCGGCGGGGACCCAGTACTTC; CDR3aa: CVSSSPAGTQYF
j_gene: TRBJ1-5; d_gene: NA; v_gene: TRBV5-1; abundance: NA; CDR3nt: TGCGCCAGCAGCCGTTCAGGGGCAGGGCAGCCCCAGCATTTT; CDR3aa: CASSRSGAGQPQHF
j_gene: TRBJ1-5; d_gene: NA; v_gene: TRBV30; abundance: NA; CDR3nt: TGTGCCTGGAGCCCCTCAGGGGATCAGCCCCAGCATTTT; CDR3aa: CAWSPSGDQPQHF
j_gene: TRBJ1-1; d_gene: TRBD1; v_gene: TRBV4-2; abundance: NA; CDR3nt: TGTGCCAGCAGCCAAGTGATCAGGGGGCAAGCTTTCTTT; CDR3aa: CASSQVIRGQAFF
j_gene: TRBJ2-1; d_gene: TRBD1; v_gene: TRBV5-1; abundance: NA; CDR3nt: TGCGCCAGCAGCCTTCCGGGACAGGGAGGCAATGAGCAGTTCTTC; CDR3aa: CASSLPGQGGNEQFF
j_gene: TRBJ1-3; d_gene: NA; v_gene: TRBV9; abundance: NA; CDR3nt: TGTGCCAGCAGCCCAGGAGCAGGGTCCCAGGACACCATATATTTT; CDR3aa: CASSPGAGSQDTIYF
j_gene: TRBJ2-2; d_gene: NA; v_gene: TRBV9; abundance: once; CDR3nt: TGTGCCAGCAGCGTCAGGGCGAACACCGGGGAGCTGTTTTTT; CDR3aa: CASSVRANTGELFF
j_gene: TRBJ2-7; d_gene: TRBD1; v_gene: TRBV5-1; abundance: NA; CDR3nt: TGCGCCAGCAGCCTAGTACAGGGGGCAGGTGAGCAGTACTTC; CDR3aa: CASSLVQGAGEQYF
j_gene: TRBJ1-1; d_gene: NA; v_gene: TRBV3-1/TRBV3-2; abundance: few; CDR3nt: TGTGCCAGCAGCCAGGAAGGGGTGGGCACTGAAGCTTTCTTT; CDR3aa: CASSQEGVGTEAFF
j_gene: TRBJ1-4; d_gene: NA; v_gene: TRBV3-1/TRBV3-2; abundance: NA; CDR3nt: TGTGCCAGCAGCCCACAGACAGGAGGCGGTAATGAAAAACTGTTTTTT; CDR3aa: CASSPQTGGGNEKLFF
j_gene: TRBJ2-1; d_gene: TRBD1; v_gene: TRBV6-5; abundance: NA; CDR3nt: TGTGCCAGCAGCTTAACAGGGGTCCCCTACAATGAGCAGTTCTTC; CDR3aa: CASSLTGVPYNEQFF
j_gene: TRBJ2-7; d_gene: NA; v_gene: TRBV3-1/TRBV3-2; abundance: NA; CDR3nt: TGTGCCAGCAGCCAAGAGAGACGGACAGTCCGTCTTGAGCAGTACTTC; CDR3aa: CASSQERRTVRLEQYF
j_gene: TRBJ2-3; d_gene: TRBD2; v_gene: TRBV19; abundance: NA; CDR3nt: TGTGCCAGTAGTACCCAGTTGCTAGCGGGGGCCACAGATACGCAGTATTTT; CDR3aa: CASSTQLLAGATDTQYF
j_gene: TRBJ2-3; d_gene: NA; v_gene: TRBV27; abundance: NA; CDR3nt: TGTGCCAGCAGTTTCGGGGATACGCAGTATTTT; CDR3aa: CASSFGDTQYF
j_gene: TRBJ1-1; d_gene: NA; v_gene: TRBV7-2; abundance: NA; CDR3nt: TGTGCCAGCAGCTTTCAGGGGCTGAACACTGAAGCTTTCTTT; CDR3aa: CASSFQGLNTEAFF
j_gene: TRBJ2-7; d_gene: NA; v_gene: TRBV2; abundance: NA; CDR3nt: TGTGCCAGCAGTGAAGACATCTACGAGCAGTACTTC; CDR3aa: CASSEDIYEQYF
j_gene: TRBJ1-1; d_gene: TRBD1; v_gene: TRBV6-5; abundance: NA; CDR3nt: TGTGCCAGCAGTTCCAGGGGGGCCCCTGAAGCTTTCTTT; CDR3aa: CASSSRGAPEAFF
j_gene: TRBJ1-2; d_gene: NA; v_gene: TRBV4-2; abundance: NA; CDR3nt: TGTGCCAGCAGCTCTGAGGGTGCTAACTTCTATGGCTACACCTTC; CDR3aa: CASSSEGANFYGYTF
j_gene: TRBJ1-1; d_gene: NA; v_gene: TRBV19; abundance: NA; CDR3nt: TGTGCCAGTAGGATTCAGACAGATCGGAACACTGAAGCTTTCTTT; CDR3aa: CASRIQTDRNTEAFF
j_gene: TRBJ1-2; d_gene: NA; v_gene: TRBV5-6; abundance: NA; CDR3nt: TGTGCCAGCAGCTTCCCCAGTATCTATGGCTACACCTTC; CDR3aa: CASSFPSIYGYTF
j_gene: TRBJ1-6; d_gene: TRBD1; v_gene: TRBV9; abundance: NA; CDR3nt: TGTGCCAGCAGCCCCGACGGACAGGTCCTCTATAATTCACCCCTCCACTTT; CDR3aa: CASSPDGQVLYNSPLHF
j_gene: TRBJ1-1; d_gene: NA; v_gene: TRBV19; abundance: NA; CDR3nt: TGTGCCAGTAGTATTTGGGGGGACTTCAACACTGAAGCTTTCTTT; CDR3aa: CASSIWGDFNTEAFF
j_gene: TRBJ1-1; d_gene: NA; v_gene: TRBV7-9; abundance: NA; CDR3nt: TGTGCCAGCAGCTTATTGTCGGTTGCGGAAGCTTTCTTT; CDR3aa: CASSLLSVAEAFF
j_gene: TRBJ1-6; d_gene: NA; v_gene: TRBV5-1; abundance: few; CDR3nt: TGCGCCAGCAGCTATCTCGGGGATTCACCCCTCCACTTT; CDR3aa: CASSYLGDSPLHF
j_gene: TRBJ2-1; d_gene: TRBD1; v_gene: TRBV6-5; abundance: NA; CDR3nt: TGTGCCATCACAGAGGGGGACAGGGGCAATGAGCAGTTCTTC; CDR3aa: CAITEGDRGNEQFF
j_gene: TRBJ2-1; d_gene: NA; v_gene: TRBV7-2; abundance: NA; CDR3nt: TGTGCCAGCAGCTTTAGCCCCGCCGCCGGGTACAATGAGCAGTTCTTC; CDR3aa: CASSFSPAAGYNEQFF
j_gene: TRBJ1-3; d_gene: TRBD1; v_gene: TRBV6-5; abundance: NA; CDR3nt: TGTGCCAGCAGTTCCGGGACAGGCTCTGGAAACACCATATATTTT; CDR3aa: CASSSGTGSGNTIYF
j_gene: TRBJ2-2; d_gene: NA; v_gene: TRBV19; abundance: NA; CDR3nt: TGTGCCAGTAGTATATTCTCCTCGAACACCGGGGAGCTGTTTTTT; CDR3aa: CASSIFSSNTGELFF
j_gene: TRBJ2-7; d_gene: NA; v_gene: TRBV7-3; abundance: NA; CDR3nt: TGTGCCAGCAGCTTACTCCCAGGGTTAAACTACGAGCAGTACTTC; CDR3aa: CASSLLPGLNYEQYF
j_gene: TRBJ1-5; d_gene: NA; v_gene: TRBV18; abundance: NA; CDR3nt: TGTGCCAGCTCACCGGGGAGAAGCAATCAGCCCCAGCATTTT; CDR3aa: CASSPGRSNQPQHF
j_gene: TRBJ2-1; d_gene: NA; v_gene: TRBV20-1; abundance: NA; CDR3nt: TGCAGTGCTAGGCCGGGAAATGAGCAGTTCTTC; CDR3aa: CSARPGNEQFF
j_gene: TRBJ1-2; d_gene: NA; v_gene: TRBV9; abundance: NA; CDR3nt: TGTGCCAGCAGCGGTCCTTTGGGCTACACCTTC; CDR3aa: CASSGPLGYTF
j_gene: TRBJ1-2; d_gene: TRBD1; v_gene: TRBV7-6; abundance: once; CDR3nt: TGTGCCAGCAGCTTAGAAGGGACAGGGGTATATGGCTACACCTTC; CDR3aa: CASSLEGTGVYGYTF
j_gene: TRBJ2-2; d_gene: TRBD1; v_gene: TRBV14; abundance: NA; CDR3nt: TGTGCCAGCAGCCAACTTAGAGGACAGGGTCACACCGGGGAGCTGTTTTTT; CDR3aa: CASSQLRGQGHTGELFF
j_gene: TRBJ1-5; d_gene: NA; v_gene: TRBV21-1; abundance: NA; CDR3nt: TGTGCCAGCAGCAAAGCAGGGGGCCCAAGCAATCAGCCCCAGCATTTT; CDR3aa: CASSKAGGPSNQPQHF
j_gene: TRBJ1-5; d_gene: NA; v_gene: TRBV7-2; abundance: few; CDR3nt: TGTGCCAGCAGCCGGGACTCAACCTCCAATCAGCCCCAGCATTTT; CDR3aa: CASSRDSTSNQPQHF
j_gene: TRBJ1-1; d_gene: TRBD1; v_gene: TRBV5-1; abundance: NA; CDR3nt: TGCGCCAGCAGCTTGGTGCCAGGGGGGACTGAAGCTTTCTTT; CDR3aa: CASSLVPGGTEAFF
j_gene: TRBJ2-2; d_gene: TRBD1; v_gene: TRBV28; abundance: NA; CDR3nt: TGTGCCAGCGACAGGGACAGTAGGGCGAACACCGGGGAGCTGTTTTTT; CDR3aa: CASDRDSRANTGELFF
j_gene: TRBJ2-3; d_gene: NA; v_gene: TRBV7-2; abundance: NA; CDR3nt: TGTGCCAGCAGCCGGGACTCCGTGTCAGATACGCAGTATTTT; CDR3aa: CASSRDSVSDTQYF
j_gene: TRBJ2-1; d_gene: TRBD1; v_gene: TRBV12-3/TRBV12-4; abundance: NA; CDR3nt: TGTGCCAGCAGTCTACAGGGGTTCAATGAGCAGTTCTTC; CDR3aa: CASSLQGFNEQFF
j_gene: TRBJ1-6; d_gene: NA; v_gene: TRBV2; abundance: NA; CDR3nt: TGTGCCAGCACGGGGTTTTTGTCACCCCTCCACTTT; CDR3aa: CASTGFLSPLHF
j_gene: TRBJ1-6; d_gene: TRBD1; v_gene: TRBV5-8; abundance: NA; CDR3nt: TGTGCCAGCAGCTTGGAAGGGGGCGGATCACCCCTCCACTTT; CDR3aa: CASSLEGGGSPLHF
j_gene: TRBJ1-2; d_gene: NA; v_gene: TRBV5-1; abundance: NA; CDR3nt: TGCGCCAGCAGCTTGGACGGCGGACAATTCTATGGCTACACCTTC; CDR3aa: CASSLDGGQFYGYTF
j_gene: TRBJ1-1; d_gene: NA; v_gene: TRBV9; abundance: NA; CDR3nt: TGTGCCAGCAGCGCCGGCCGACAGAGCATGAACACTGAAGCTTTCTTT; CDR3aa: CASSAGRQSMNTEAFF
j_gene: TRBJ1-1; d_gene: TRBD1; v_gene: TRBV5-4; abundance: NA; CDR3nt: TGTGCCAGCAGCTTAGCTCAGAGGGGGCCGATGAACACTGAAGCTTTCTTT; CDR3aa: CASSLAQRGPMNTEAFF
j_gene: TRBJ2-2; d_gene: NA; v_gene: TRBV3-1/TRBV3-2; abundance: NA; CDR3nt: TGTGCCAGCAGCCAAGCGGTCACCGGGGAGCTGTTTTTT; CDR3aa: CASSQAVTGELFF